This T cell receptor beta chain was recorded in a study of blood T cell repertoires in COVID-19. The repertoire was sequenced with immunoSEQ multiplex PCR; TCRdb's copy has only in-frame clones and lacks some. The data show around 180,000 clones, roughly 81% seen once. Trimming stripped 5 bases from V and 0 bases from J, with 5 bases between. CDR1 is SNHLY and CDR2 is FYNNEI in the germline V gene. CDR3 length: 13 residues. The genes are TRBV2 and TRBJ2-4; unclear D gene. This receptor was identified in a woman older than 75 with COVID-19, enrolled during active disease. Sample: peripheral blood. As DNA, the CDR3 is TGTGCCAGCAGTCCCTCAGCCAAAAACATTCAGTACTTC. Translation: CASSPSAKNIQYF.